The 17 T cell receptor beta chains below all came from one sample that was sequenced in a study of T cells expressing NK-cell markers. TCRdb re-called the 5' RACE reads, yielding one record per CDR3 amino acid sequence without DNA. The sample totals almost 450,000 distinct CDR3 sequences. The sequenced material came from blood T cells: a sorted CD56 or NKG2C T cell subset, CD4+ or CD8+ T cells, or bulk PBMC T cells (not recorded which). These TCRs come from a woman aged 18 to 69 in good health.

V is TRBV25-1 and J is TRBJ2-7; TCRdb returns TRBD2, unconfirmable since there is no DNA. The CDR3 consists of 15 residues. Per germline, CDR1 MGHDK and CDR2 SYGVNS. The CDR3 sequence is CASSEGYSGSYEQYF.

The V call is TRBV6-2 or TRBV6-3, the J call TRBJ2-5. In germline, CDR1 is MNHEY, CDR2 SVGEGT. The CDR3 covers 12 residues. The CDR3 region is CASNYPRETQYF.

The chain employs TRBV27 and TRBJ1-1. The CDR3 has 11 amino acids. The V gene's germline CDR1 is MNHEY and CDR2 SMNVEV (reference sequence). The CDR3 spells CASHLNTEAFF.

The rearrangement joins TRBV24-1 to TRBJ2-2; TCRdb indicates TRBD1, and absent DNA this call remains unverified. The CDR3 covers 15 residues. The germline V gene has CDR1 KGHDR and CDR2 SFDVKD. The CDR3 here is CATSETASNTGELFF.

This chain uses TRBV4-2 with TRBJ2-5; the D gene TCRdb calls, TRBD2, cannot be checked with no DNA. CDR1 LGHNA and CDR2 YNFKEQ come from the germline V gene. This CDR3 region has 15 residues. This CDR3 is CASSPKAGGQETQYF.

This chain joins TRBV29-1 and TRBJ2-2. The germline gives CDR1 SQVTM, CDR2 ANQGSEA. This CDR3 is 13 amino acids long. The CDR3 sequence is CSVEWGNTGELFF.

The rearrangement links TRBV7-9 to TRBJ2-3; the D gene TCRdb calls, TRBD2, cannot be checked with no DNA. The length of the CDR3 is 14 residues. Per the germline V gene, CDR1 is SEHNR and CDR2 is FQNEAQ (reference sequence). CDR3: CASRGGNGTDTQYF.

The chain links TRBV12-3 or TRBV12-4 to TRBJ2-5; TCRdb's assignment of TRBD1 cannot be checked, as there is no DNA. The CDR3 loop spans 11 amino acids. The CDR3: CASGGKETQYF.

The V and J genes are TRBV9 and TRBJ2-3; the TCRdb D gene call, TRBD1, has no DNA to confirm it. The V gene's germline CDR1 is SGDLS and CDR2 YYNGEE. This CDR3 is built from 13 residues. The CDR3 loop reads CASSGLTGDTQYF.

The J gene is TRBJ2-3, the V gene TRBV11-2. The germline CDR1 and CDR2 sequences are SGHAT and FQNNGV. The CDR3 length is 14 residues. The CDR3 loop reads CASSPNPPRDTQYF.

The chain joins TRBV20-1 to TRBJ2-7; the TCRdb D gene call, TRBD2, has no DNA to confirm it. CDR1 DFQATT and CDR2 SNEGSKA come from the germline V gene (reference sequence). The CDR3 loop spans 14 amino acids. The CDR3 loop is CSARPGLAFDEQYF.

The CDR3 loop reads CASSFSGTLDSPLHF. This chain connects TRBV11-2 to TRBJ1-6. In germline, CDR1 is SGHAT, CDR2 FQNNGV. The CDR3 length is 15 residues.

This rearrangement joins TRBV6-5 to TRBJ2-3; the D call from TCRdb, TRBD2, cannot be confirmed without DNA. The CDR3 covers 17 residues. CDR1 and CDR2 from the germline V gene are MNHEY and SVGAGI. The CDR3 spells CASSYSHNGGGQDTQYF.

The rearrangement uses TRBV15 and TRBJ1-1; the TRBD1 assignment by TCRdb is unverifiable without DNA. The CDR3 length is 16 residues. Looked up from germline, CDR1 is LNHNV and CDR2 is YYDKDF (reference sequence). The CDR3: CATSRPGQPRNTEAFF. The variable domain in full, completed from reference TRBV15 and TRBJ1-1, reads DAMVIQNPRYQVTQFGKPVTLSCSQTLNHNVMYWYQQKSSQAPKLLFHYYDKDFNNEADTPDNFQSRRPNTSFCFLDIRSPGLGDTAMYLCATSRPGQPRNTEAFFGQGTRLTVV.

The chain uses TRBV9 and TRBJ2-5; TCRdb calls TRBD1, which cannot be checked without DNA. The germline CDR1 and CDR2 sequences are SGDLS and YYNGEE. CDR3 size: 13 residues. The CDR3 region is CASSAGTQETQYF.

The chain couples TRBV4-3 to TRBJ2-3. The CDR3 sequence is 15 residues long. Germline V CDR1 and CDR2: LGHNA, YSLEER. The CDR3 reads CASSQDDGSTDTQYF.

The chain is built from TRBV4-2 and TRBJ2-1; absent DNA, TCRdb's TRBD2 call cannot be checked. The CDR3 totals 20 residues. Germline lookup yields CDR1 LGHNA and CDR2 YNFKEQ. The chain's CDR3 is CASSPWGGEREGSLDNEQFF.